Below, 16 T cell receptor beta chains from the same sample are listed, as sequenced in a study of early T cells in non-severe SARS-CoV-2 infection. TCRdb independently ran MiXCR on the 5' RACE reads; one entry per CDR3 protein. The data show tens of thousands of distinct CDR3 sequences, with 14% seen just once and roughly 4.3% held by the top ten. The sample here was whole blood, taken at baseline. The receptors were sampled from an adult who was a healthcare worker with PCR-confirmed SARS-CoV-2 infection or an uninfected control (not recorded which).

This clonotype was seen ten or more times. This sequence joins TRBV11-2 and TRBJ1-5, with a possible D match to TRBD1 (6 bases). This CDR3 region has 16 residues. V lost 5 bases and J 8 bases, leaving 22 bases between the germline ends. The germline V gene has CDR1 SGHAT and CDR2 FQNNGV. The CDR3 is CASSPGTNPTGKPQHF. The CDR3 DNA reads TGTGCCAGCAGCCCTGGGACAAATCCCACGGGTAAGCCCCAGCATTTT.

The rearrangement joins TRBV7-2 to TRBJ2-3, with a weak D call TRBD2 (6 bases). The germline V and J ends were trimmed by 4 bases and 0 bases, with 11 bases remaining between them. This CDR3 has 15 amino acids. Germline V lookup: CDR1 SGHTA, CDR2 FQGNSA. The CDR3 loop is CASSSLGTSTDTQYF. The CDR3 DNA is TGTGCCAGCAGCTCCCTTGGGACTAGCACAGATACGCAGTATTTT. The variable domain in full, completed from reference TRBV7-2 and TRBJ2-3, reads GAGVSQSPSNKVTEKGKDVELRCDPISGHTALYWYRQSLGQGLEFLIYFQGNSAPDKSGLPSDRFSAERTGGSVSTLTIQRTQQEDSAVYLCASSSLGTSTDTQYFGPGTRLTVL.

As DNA, the CDR3 is TGCGCCAGCAGCTTGCCTGCCCTACCGTACCAAGAGACCCAGTACTTC. Translation: CASSLPALPYQETQYF. This chain joins TRBV5-1 and TRBJ2-5, with unresolved D. Trimming cost V 1 base and J 0 bases, with 13 bases left between them. The germline V gene has CDR1 SGHRS and CDR2 YFSETQ. This CDR3 is built from 16 residues.

This chain links TRBV10-1 with TRBJ2-1; D is possibly TRBD2 (5 bases). The germline CDR1 and CDR2 sequences are WNHNN and SYGVQD (reference sequence). With 3 bases removed from V and 4 bases from J, the gap between germline ends came to 7 bases. This CDR3 contains 13 residues. The CDR3 DNA reads as TGCGCCAGCAGTGATACGGGATACAATGAGCAGTTCTTC. It encodes CASSDTGYNEQFF.

The gene calls are TRBV20-1 and TRBJ1-5; 9 positions agree with TRBD1. After removal of 5 bases from V and 5 bases from J, the junction contained 4 bases not matched to a gene. Germline assignment: CDR1 DFQATT and CDR2 SNEGSKA (reference sequence). The CDR3 runs 13 residues. The CDR3 region is CSAARQGDQPQHF. The CDR3 nucleotides are TGCAGTGCTGCTCGACAGGGGGATCAGCCCCAGCATTTT.

This clonotype was seen a few times. This chain connects TRBV9 to TRBJ2-1, with 14 bases fitting TRBD2. V trimming: 5 bases; J trimming: 9 bases; junction bases outside the gene matches: 7. The CDR3 totals 15 residues. CDR1 SGDLS and CDR2 YYNGEE come from the germline V gene. The CDR3 coding sequence is TGTGCCAGCAGTTCGGGGACTAGCGGGAGCCTTGAGCAGTTCTTC. Amino acids: CASSSGTSGSLEQFF.

The chain employs TRBV28 and TRBJ2-1; 13 bases agree with TRBD2. The CDR3 is 14 residues long. Germline CDR1 and CDR2: MDHEN and SYDVKM. Trimming took 10 bases from V and 9 from J; bases not matched to a gene: 9. DNA for the CDR3: TGTGCCACCCAAACTAGCGGGAGGGCCCGTGAGCAGTTCTTC. As protein: CATQTSGRAREQFF.

This chain connects TRBV6-5 to TRBJ1-6; maybe TRBD1 (6 bases). This CDR3 has 15 amino acids. V lost 6 bases and J 11 bases, leaving 20 bases between the germline ends. The germline CDR1 and CDR2 sequences are MNHEY and SVGAGI. CDR3 residues: CASSSDPGTPAPLHF. The DNA for the CDR3 is TGTGCCAGCAGCTCGGACCCCGGGACACCGGCACCCCTCCACTTT.

There are a few counts of this clonotype. The chain couples TRBV5-1 to TRBJ1-1; a possible D gene is TRBD1 (5 bases). The CDR3 covers 13 residues. Germline assignment: CDR1 SGHRS and CDR2 YFSETQ. V was pared by 5 bases and J by 1 base, with 9 bases between. For the CDR3, the DNA is TGCGCCAGCAGGGAACAGGAGAACACTGAAGCTTTCTTT. As protein: CASREQENTEAFF.

The rearrangement links TRBV28 to TRBJ2-5, with 7 bases that match TRBD1. The CDR3 has 14 amino acids. Germline CDR1 reads MDHEN; CDR2 reads SYDVKM. V trimming: 5 bases; J trimming: 0 bases; junction bases outside the gene matches: 3. CDR3 bases: TGTGCCAGCAGTGCCACAGGGGACCAAGAGACCCAGTACTTC. Amino acid sequence: CASSATGDQETQYF.

This clonotype was detected a few times. V usage is TRBV13 and J usage is TRBJ2-1, with TRBD1 matching over 10 bases. The CDR3 loop spans 15 amino acids. Germline V CDR1 and CDR2: PRHDT, FYEKMQ (reference sequence). V trimming: 2 bases; J trimming: 7 bases; junction bases outside the gene matches: 5. DNA for the CDR3: TGTGCCAGCAGCTTATCAGGACAGGGGGGTAATGAGCAGTTCTTC. This codes for CASSLSGQGGNEQFF.

The chain employs TRBV20-1 and TRBJ2-7; the D gene is possibly TRBD1 (6 bases). There are 15 residues in the CDR3. Trimming left V 7 bases short and J 2 bases short, with 21 bases between. Germline V gene lookup returns CDR1 DFQATT and CDR2 SNEGSKA (reference sequence). The CDR3 protein is CSVPLLGAGTYEQYF. The CDR3 region has the DNA TGCAGTGTCCCGCTTTTGGGGGCAGGAACCTACGAGCAGTACTTC.

This clonotype is deemed medium-sized (0.01 to 0.1%). At one end, the junction sequence differs from germline, possibly due to a read error. The J gene is TRBJ2-7, the V gene TRBV6-6; D may be TRBD1 (5 bases). Germline values: CDR1 MNHNY, CDR2 SVGAGI (reference sequence). This CDR3 is built from 11 residues. This CDR3 reads CASSQGERKIF. In DNA form, the CDR3 reads TGTGCCAGCAGTCAAGGGGAACGAAAAATTTTC.

This clonotype turned up a few times. The rearrangement uses TRBV5-1 and TRBJ1-3; D unclear. The V end lost 0 bases, the J end lost 1 base, and 11 bases lay between the germline ends. The CDR3 is made up of 16 amino acids. Germline CDR1 is SGHRS and CDR2 is YFSETQ. The CDR3 reads CASSLVSSSSGNTIYF. The CDR3 bases are TGCGCCAGCAGCTTGGTCTCATCTTCATCTGGAAACACCATATATTTT.

The chain is built from TRBV7-2 and TRBJ2-7, with 10 positions matching TRBD1. Germline lookup yields CDR1 SGHTA and CDR2 FQGNSA. The junction had 8 bases not matched to a gene; V was cut back by 5 bases and J by 7 bases. The CDR3 runs 14 residues. The CDR3 DNA sequence: TGTGCCAGCAGCCGGGACAGGGGCGCTCGAGAGCAGTACTTC. Its protein is CASSRDRGAREQYF.

CDR3 nucleotides: TGTGCCAGCAGCCAAGGGGCCGGTAGCTTAGCAGATACGCAGTATTTT. This sequence encodes CASSQGAGSLADTQYF. The rearrangement uses TRBV3-1 and TRBJ2-3; D ambiguous. This CDR3 has 16 residues. The germline CDR1 and CDR2 sequences are LGHDT and YNNKEL (reference sequence). Trimming pared 1 base from V and 4 bases from J, leaving 15 bases between.